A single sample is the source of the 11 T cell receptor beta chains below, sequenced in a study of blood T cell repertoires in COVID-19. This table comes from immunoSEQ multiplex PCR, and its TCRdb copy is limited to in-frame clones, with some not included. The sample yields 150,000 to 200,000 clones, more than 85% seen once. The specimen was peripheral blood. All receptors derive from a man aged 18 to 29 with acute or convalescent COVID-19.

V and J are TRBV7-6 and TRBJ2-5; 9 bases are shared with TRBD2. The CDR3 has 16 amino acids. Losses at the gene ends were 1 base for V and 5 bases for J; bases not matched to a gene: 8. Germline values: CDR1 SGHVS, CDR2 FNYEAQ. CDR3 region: CASSLGLLAGVETQYF. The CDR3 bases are TGTGCCAGCAGCTTAGGTTTACTAGCGGGTGTGGAGACCCAGTACTTC.

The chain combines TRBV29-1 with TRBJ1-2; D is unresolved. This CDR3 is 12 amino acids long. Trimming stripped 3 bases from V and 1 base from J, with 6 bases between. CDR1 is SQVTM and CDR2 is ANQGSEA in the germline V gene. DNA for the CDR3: TGCAGCGTTGATAGCGTTAACTATGGCTACACCTTC. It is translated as CSVDSVNYGYTF.

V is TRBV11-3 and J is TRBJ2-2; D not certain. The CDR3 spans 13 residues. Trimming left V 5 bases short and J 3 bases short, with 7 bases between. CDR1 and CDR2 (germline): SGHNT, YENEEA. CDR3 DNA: TGTGCCAGCAGCCGACGGGACACCGGGGAGCTGTTTTTT. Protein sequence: CASSRRDTGELFF.

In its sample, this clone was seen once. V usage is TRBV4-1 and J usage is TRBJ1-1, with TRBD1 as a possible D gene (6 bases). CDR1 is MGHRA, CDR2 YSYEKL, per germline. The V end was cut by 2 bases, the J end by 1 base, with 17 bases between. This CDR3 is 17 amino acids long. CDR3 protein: CASSQRRTVIANTEAFF. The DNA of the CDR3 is TGCGCCAGCAGCCAACGTAGGACAGTTATAGCGAACACTGAAGCTTTCTTT.

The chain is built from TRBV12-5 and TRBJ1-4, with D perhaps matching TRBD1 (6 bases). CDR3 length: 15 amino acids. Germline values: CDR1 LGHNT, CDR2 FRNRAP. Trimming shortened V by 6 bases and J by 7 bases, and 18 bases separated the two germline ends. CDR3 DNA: TGTGCTAGTGGCCAATTACAGGGCTATGGTGAAAAACTGTTTTTT. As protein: CASGQLQGYGEKLFF.

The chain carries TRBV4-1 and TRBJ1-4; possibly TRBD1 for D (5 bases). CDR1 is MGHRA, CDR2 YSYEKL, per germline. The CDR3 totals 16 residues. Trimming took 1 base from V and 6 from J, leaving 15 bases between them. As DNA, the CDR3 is TGCGCCAGCAGCCAAGCAACAACAGGTGTCTATGAAAAACTGTTTTTT. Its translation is CASSQATTGVYEKLFF.

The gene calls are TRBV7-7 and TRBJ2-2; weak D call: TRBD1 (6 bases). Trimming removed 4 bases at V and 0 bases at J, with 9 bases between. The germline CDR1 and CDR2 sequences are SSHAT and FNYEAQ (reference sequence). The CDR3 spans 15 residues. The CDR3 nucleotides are TGTGCCAGCAGCTCACAGGGTGCGAACACCGGGGAGCTGTTTTTT. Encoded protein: CASSSQGANTGELFF.

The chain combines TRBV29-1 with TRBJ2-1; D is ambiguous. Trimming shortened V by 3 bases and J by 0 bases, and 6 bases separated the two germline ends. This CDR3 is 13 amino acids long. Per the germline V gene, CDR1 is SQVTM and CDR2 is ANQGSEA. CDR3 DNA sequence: TGCAGCGTTGATAGGAGCTCCTACAATGAGCAGTTCTTC. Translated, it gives CSVDRSSYNEQFF.

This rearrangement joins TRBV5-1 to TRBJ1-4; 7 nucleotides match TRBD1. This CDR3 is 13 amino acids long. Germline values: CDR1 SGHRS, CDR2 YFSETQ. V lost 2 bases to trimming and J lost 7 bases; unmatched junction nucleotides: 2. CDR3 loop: CASSFSGGEKLFF. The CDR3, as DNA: TGCGCCAGCAGCTTCTCAGGGGGTGAAAAACTGTTTTTT.

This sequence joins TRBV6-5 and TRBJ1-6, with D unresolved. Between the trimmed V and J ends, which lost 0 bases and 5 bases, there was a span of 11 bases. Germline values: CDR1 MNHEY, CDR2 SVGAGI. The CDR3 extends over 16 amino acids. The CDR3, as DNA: TGTGCCAGCAGTTACTCGAGAGGAAGTAATAATTCACCCCTCCACTTT. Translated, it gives CASSYSRGSNNSPLHF.

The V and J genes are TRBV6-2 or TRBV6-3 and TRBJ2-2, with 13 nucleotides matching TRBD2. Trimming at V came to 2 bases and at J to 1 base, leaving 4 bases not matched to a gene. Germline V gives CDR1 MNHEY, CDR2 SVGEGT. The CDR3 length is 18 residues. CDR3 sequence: CASSYGLAGARNTGELFF. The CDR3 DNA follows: TGTGCCAGCAGTTACGGACTAGCGGGGGCCCGGAACACCGGGGAGCTGTTTTTT.